Presented here are 18 T cell receptor beta chains from one specimen sequenced in a study of breast tumors, draining lymph nodes, adjacent tissues. Via MiXCR, TCRdb re-called the multiplex PCR reads, giving one row per CDR3 protein. The profile covers about 94,000 distinct CDR3 sequences, with approximately 30% appearing a single time and over 7.5% taken by the ten largest. Axillary draining lymph nodes of breast cancer patients supplied the node samples. Sequenced: axillary lymph node tissue. The receptors derive from a female donor with breast cancer. Some clones in this sample may be carry-over from other donors' samples.

This clonotype has a handful of counts. Sequence at one end of the junction differs from germline and may be a read error. This chain links TRBV6-2 or TRBV6-3 with TRBJ2-2, with D unclear. The CDR3 contains 15 residues. Looked up from germline, CDR1 is MNHEY and CDR2 is SVGEGT. CDR3 amino acids: CASSHSQAYTGELFF. The CDR3 nucleotides are TGTGCCAGCAGTCACTCCCAAGCGTACACCGGGGAGCTGTTTTTT.

This clonotype was observed many times. The gene calls are TRBV27 and TRBJ1-2; TRBD1 matches 7 bases. Germline V lookup: CDR1 MNHEY, CDR2 SMNVEV (reference sequence). The CDR3 consists of 13 residues. The J segment lost 6 bases and the V segment lost 7 bases, leaving 8 bases of the junction unmatched. CDR3 nucleotide sequence: TGTGCCAGCAAACACACAGGGGACGATGGCTACACCTTC. Protein: CASKHTGDDGYTF.

The chain joins TRBV5-1 to TRBJ2-3, with a tentative D call TRBD2 (5 bases). This CDR3 contains 14 residues. The V end lost 2 bases, the J end lost 10 bases, and 17 bases lay between the germline ends. Germline-derived CDR1 and CDR2 are SGHRS and YFSETQ. CDR3 coding DNA: TGCGCCAGCAGCTTACCGGGGTCGGCTAATCCGCAGTATTTT. It encodes CASSLPGSANPQYF.

A note on this clonotype: Germline is not matched at one junction end, which may reflect a read error. The chain uses TRBV10-3 and TRBJ2-7; a weak D match, TRBD2 (6 bases). The CDR3 sequence is 14 residues long. The V gene's germline CDR1 is ENHRY and CDR2 SYGVKD. This chain's CDR3 is CASSFLASSYEQYF. The CDR3 coding sequence is TGTGCCAGCAGTTTCCTAGCGTCCTCCTACGAGCAGTACTTC.

Concerning this clonotype itself: No conserved phenylalanine or tryptophan is present at the end of the CDR3, so a read error is the likely explanation. The rearrangement links TRBV7-8 to TRBJ2-5; D might be TRBD1 (5 bases). The CDR3 has 14 residues. Germline CDR1 is SGHVS and CDR2 is FQNEAQ. Trimming pared 3 bases from V and 5 bases from J, leaving 13 bases between. The CDR3 DNA reads TGTGCCAGCAGCTTGGGGCAGGTGGGGGAGACCCAGTACCTC. This translates into CASSLGQVGETQYL.

With regard to this clonotype: It may be a read error: a sequence one base away is much more abundant. The rearrangement uses TRBV6-6 and TRBJ2-1; D not resolved. Germline CDR1 is MNHNY and CDR2 is SVGAGI (reference sequence). The CDR3 totals 12 residues. CDR3 nucleotides: TGTGCCAGCAGTCACTCGAAGGGTGAGCAGTTCTTC. This translates into CASSHSKGEQFF.

The table lists this clonotype with many counts. The CDR3 nucleotides read TGCGCCAGCAGCGGGGTTGCGGTCTACAATGAGCAGTTCTTC. It codes for CASSGVAVYNEQFF. This rearrangement joins TRBV5-1 to TRBJ2-1; no firm D call. The CDR3 has 14 residues. V dropped 4 bases and J dropped 3 bases, with 11 bases sitting between them. Germline V CDR1 and CDR2: SGHRS, YFSETQ.

This clonotype was recorded at least ten times. A junction end diverges from the germline sequence, so it may reflect a read error. The genes are TRBV20-1 and TRBJ2-7, with no clear D. This CDR3 has 13 residues. The V gene's germline CDR1 is DFQATT and CDR2 SNEGSKA (reference sequence). The DNA for the CDR3 is TGCAGTGCTAGCGGAATCACCACCTACGAGCAGTGCTTC. Protein sequence: CSASGITTYEQCF.

This rearrangement joins TRBV5-1 to TRBJ1-1; weak D call: TRBD1 (5 bases). V lost 3 bases and J 3 bases, leaving 12 bases between the germline ends. The CDR3 sequence is 14 residues long. Germline CDR1 reads SGHRS; CDR2 reads YFSETQ. The CDR3 sequence is CASSSAGRDTEAFF. CDR3 DNA: TGCGCCAGCAGCTCGGCTGGCAGGGACACTGAAGCTTTCTTT.

The J gene is TRBJ1-1, the V gene TRBV5-1, with 7 bases lining up with TRBD1. The CDR3 contains 17 residues. J was trimmed by 6 bases and V by 4 bases; bases with no gene match: 18. CDR1 and CDR2 from the germline V gene are SGHRS and YFSETQ. CDR3 sequence (DNA): TGCGCCAGCAGCCCCAACGCGAGACAGGGAATTGAGGCTGAAGCTTTCTTT. This encodes CASSPNARQGIEAEAFF. The entire variable domain, with the rest obtained from reference TRBV5-1 and TRBJ1-1, is as follows: KAGVTQTPRYLIKTRGQQVTLSCSPISGHRSVSWYQQTPGQGLQFLFEYFSETQRNKGNFPGRFSGRQFSNSRSEMNVSTLELGDSALYLCASSPNARQGIEAEAFFGQGTRLTVV.

In this sample, this clonotype turned up many times. CDR3 sequence reads: CASSPAPSTDTQYF. The CDR3 nucleotides read TGTGCCAGCAGCCCAGCGCCTAGCACAGATACGCAGTATTTT. V usage is TRBV7-3 and J usage is TRBJ2-3; the D is unclear. V lost 5 bases to trimming and J lost 0 bases, with 9 bases between them. Germline V gene sequence: CDR1 SGHTA, CDR2 FQGTGA. The CDR3 has 14 residues.

V and J are TRBV6-2 or TRBV6-3 and TRBJ2-1; 7 nucleotides align to TRBD2. The V segment lost 5 bases and the J segment 4 bases; nucleotides outside the gene matches: 8. CDR1 MNHEY and CDR2 SVGEGT come from the germline V gene. This CDR3 comprises 15 residues. CDR3 DNA: TGTGCCAGCAGTCCGTGGGCTAGCGGTTACAATGAGCAGTTCTTC. This sequence encodes CASSPWASGYNEQFF.

This chain joins TRBV7-2 and TRBJ2-2, with TRBD1 matching over 8 bases. V shed 6 bases, J shed 2 bases, and the junction held 5 bases outside the gene matches. CDR3 length equals 15 residues. CDR1 and CDR2 from the germline V gene are SGHTA and FQGNSA. The CDR3 nucleotides read TGTGCCAGCAGAGCCGCAGGGGGCAACACCGGGGAGCTGTTTTTT. It yields the protein CASRAAGGNTGELFF.

A few counts support this clonotype. One end of the junction varies from germline; a read error may be responsible. This chain uses TRBV5-6 with TRBJ2-7, with 7 bases lining up with TRBD2. The CDR3 totals 15 residues. Germline V gene sequence: CDR1 SGHDT, CDR2 YYEEEE. The CDR3 DNA sequence: TGTGCCAGCGGCTTGGGAGGGGCTTGGCGCTACGAGCAGTACTTC. It encodes CASGLGGAWRYEQYF.

In this sample, this clonotype turned up many times. This may arise from a read error, as a much more abundant clone is one base away. V gene TRBV20-1 combines with J gene TRBJ2-1; TRBD1 aligns across 9 bases. With 0 bases clipped from V and 10 bases from J, the junction kept 13 bases outside the gene matches. Germline V gives CDR1 DFQATT, CDR2 SNEGSKA (reference sequence). The CDR3 sequence is 16 residues long. CDR3 coding DNA: TGCAGTGCTAGAGATCTCAGGACAGGGGCTACGTCGGAGCAGTTCTTC. It encodes CSARDLRTGATSEQFF.

The chain is built from TRBV6-6 and TRBJ1-6; D perhaps matches TRBD1 (6 bases). CDR1 and CDR2 (germline): MNHNY, SVGAGI (reference sequence). This CDR3 has 14 amino acids. V was trimmed by 6 bases and J by 10 bases, leaving 16 bases between them. The CDR3 region is CASREPGERSPLHF. CDR3 in DNA: TGTGCCAGCAGGGAACCAGGGGAGAGGTCACCCCTCCACTTT.

Details on this clonotype: This may be a read error: a much more frequent sequence differs by one nucleotide. The rearrangement joins TRBV6-2 or TRBV6-3 to TRBJ1-4; the match to TRBD1 covers 8 bases. CDR1 and CDR2 from the germline V gene are MNHEY and SVGEGT. Trimming cost V 5 bases and J 9 bases; bases outside gene matches: 8. The CDR3 consists of 14 residues. CDR3 nucleotide sequence: TGTGCCAGCAGTCACGACAGGGGAAGAAAAAAACTGTTTTTT. Its protein product is CASSHDRGRKKLFF.

This clonotype was recorded at least ten times. This sequence joins TRBV9 and TRBJ1-4, with unresolved D. CDR1 is SGDLS and CDR2 is YYNGEE in the germline V gene. The CDR3 has 13 residues. V was cut by 4 bases and J by 8 bases, with 12 bases left in between. The CDR3 DNA reads as TGTGCCAGCAGCCCGGACCGGAACGAAAAACTGTTTTTT. This sequence encodes CASSPDRNEKLFF.